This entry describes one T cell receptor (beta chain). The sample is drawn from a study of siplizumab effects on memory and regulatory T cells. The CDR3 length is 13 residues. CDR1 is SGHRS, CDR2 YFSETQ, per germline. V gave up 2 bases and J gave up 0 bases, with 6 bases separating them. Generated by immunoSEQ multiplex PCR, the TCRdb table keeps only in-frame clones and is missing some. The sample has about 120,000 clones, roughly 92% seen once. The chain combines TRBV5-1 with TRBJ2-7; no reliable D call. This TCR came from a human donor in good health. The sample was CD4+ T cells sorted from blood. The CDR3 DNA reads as TGCGCCAGCAGCTTTCAGAGCTCCTACGAGCAGTACTTC. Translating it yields CASSFQSSYEQYF. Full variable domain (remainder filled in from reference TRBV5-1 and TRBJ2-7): KAGVTQTPRYLIKTRGQQVTLSCSPISGHRSVSWYQQTPGQGLQFLFEYFSETQRNKGNFPGRFSGRQFSNSRSEMNVSTLELGDSALYLCASSFQSSYEQYFGPGTRLTVT.